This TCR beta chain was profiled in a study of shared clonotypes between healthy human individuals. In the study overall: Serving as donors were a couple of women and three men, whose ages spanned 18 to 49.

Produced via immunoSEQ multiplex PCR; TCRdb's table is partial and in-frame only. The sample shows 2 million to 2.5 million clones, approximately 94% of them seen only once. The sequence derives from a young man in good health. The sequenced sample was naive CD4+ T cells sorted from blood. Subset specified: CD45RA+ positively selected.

The CDR3: CAISLNRGTSEALHF. The CDR3 coding sequence is TGTGCCATCAGCCTAAACAGGGGGACCTCGGAAGCCCTCCACTTT. The chain employs TRBV10-3 and TRBJ1-6, with TRBD1 identical over 8 bases. This CDR3 has 15 amino acids. V was clipped by 6 bases and J by 14 bases; unmatched bases: 15. Germline values: CDR1 ENHRY, CDR2 SYGVKD.